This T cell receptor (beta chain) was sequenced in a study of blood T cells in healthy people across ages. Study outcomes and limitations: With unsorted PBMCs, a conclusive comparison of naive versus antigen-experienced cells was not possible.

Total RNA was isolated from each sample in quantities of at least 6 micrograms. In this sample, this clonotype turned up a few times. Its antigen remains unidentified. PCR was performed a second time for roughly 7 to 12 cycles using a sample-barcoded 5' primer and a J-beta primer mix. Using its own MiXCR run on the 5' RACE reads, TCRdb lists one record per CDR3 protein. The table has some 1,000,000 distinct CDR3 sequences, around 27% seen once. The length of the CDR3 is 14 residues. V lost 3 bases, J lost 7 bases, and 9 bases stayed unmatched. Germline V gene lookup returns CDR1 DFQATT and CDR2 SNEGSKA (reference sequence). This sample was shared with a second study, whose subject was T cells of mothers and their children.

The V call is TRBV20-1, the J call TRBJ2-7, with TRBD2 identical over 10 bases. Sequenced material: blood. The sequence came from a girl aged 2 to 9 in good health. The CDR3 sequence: CSARRLAGAREQYF. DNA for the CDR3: TGCAGTGCTAGGAGGCTAGCGGGAGCTCGAGAGCAGTACTTC.